The clone carrying this T cell receptor (beta chain) was recorded many times. Molecular barcoding with unique molecular identifiers was used for the TCRbeta library. TCRdb passed the PCR reads through MiXCR, listing each CDR3 protein once. The table includes 95,000 to 120,000 distinct CDR3 sequences, approximately 6% detected once. The data are from a study of T-cell reconstitution after alpha-beta-depleted transplantation in children. V was pared by 6 bases and J by 4 bases, with 16 bases between. The germline V gene encodes CDR1 SGHTA and CDR2 FQGNSA. The CDR3 spans 15 residues. The chain joins TRBV7-2 to TRBJ2-1; D is perhaps TRBD1 (8 bases). The starting material was PBMCs, mostly from graft donor cells, obtained 360 days after TCRalphabeta/CD19-depleted stem cell transplant. This receptor was identified in a male patient aged 2 to 9 who had a stem cell transplant for acute lymphoblastic leukemia, so the T cells may come from the graft donor. As DNA, the CDR3 is TGTGCCAGCAGTCCGACAGGGGAGGGGTACAATGAGCAGTTCTTC. This encodes CASSPTGEGYNEQFF. Looking up the rest from reference TRBV7-2 and TRBJ2-1 gives the full variable domain: GAGVSQSPSNKVTEKGKDVELRCDPISGHTALYWYRQSLGQGLEFLIYFQGNSAPDKSGLPSDRFSAERTGGSVSTLTIQRTQQEDSAVYLCASSPTGEGYNEQFFGPGTRLTVL.